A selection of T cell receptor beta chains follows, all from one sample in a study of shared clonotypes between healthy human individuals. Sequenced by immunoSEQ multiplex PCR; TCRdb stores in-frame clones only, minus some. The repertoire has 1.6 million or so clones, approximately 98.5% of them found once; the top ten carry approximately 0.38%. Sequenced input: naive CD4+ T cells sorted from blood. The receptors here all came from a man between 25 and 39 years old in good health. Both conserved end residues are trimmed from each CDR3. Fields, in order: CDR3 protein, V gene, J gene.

cdr3_aa: SVVGLSGQPQH
v_call: TRBV29-1
j_call: TRBJ1-5

cdr3_aa: ATSRARGRENEQY
v_call: TRBV15
j_call: TRBJ2-7

cdr3_aa: ASSIGTGQETQY
v_call: TRBV19
j_call: TRBJ2-5

cdr3_aa: ASSLGIGAGGSRETQY
v_call: TRBV27
j_call: TRBJ2-5

cdr3_aa: ASSSSNRGRAPGELF
v_call: TRBV5-1
j_call: TRBJ2-2

cdr3_aa: ASSPLTGAVNTEAF
v_call: TRBV5-4
j_call: TRBJ1-1

cdr3_aa: ASSPTPGLAGEGADTQY
v_call: TRBV7-6
j_call: TRBJ2-3

cdr3_aa: ASSPGGPSTGELF
v_call: TRBV7-9
j_call: TRBJ2-2

cdr3_aa: ASRITGGASDTQY
v_call: TRBV6-1
j_call: TRBJ2-3

cdr3_aa: ASRTGTSGAQETQY
v_call: TRBV19
j_call: TRBJ2-5

cdr3_aa: ASSLQRVQTYEQY
v_call: TRBV5-1
j_call: TRBJ2-7

cdr3_aa: ASSLREGRTAF
v_call: TRBV19
j_call: TRBJ1-1

cdr3_aa: ASSSSLAGEYNEQF
v_call: TRBV5-1
j_call: TRBJ2-1

cdr3_aa: ASSPTTGSNYEQY
v_call: TRBV28
j_call: TRBJ2-7

cdr3_aa: ASRKQDLGQPQH
v_call: TRBV2
j_call: TRBJ1-5

cdr3_aa: ASSFTGGIDTGELF
v_call: TRBV7-9
j_call: TRBJ2-2

cdr3_aa: ASSLSAGVGNTGELF
v_call: TRBV5-1
j_call: TRBJ2-2

cdr3_aa: ATSGVRVAQY
v_call: TRBV10-3
j_call: TRBJ2-3

cdr3_aa: ASSPRDRYNEQF
v_call: TRBV18
j_call: TRBJ2-1

cdr3_aa: ASSEGVWARNTEAF
v_call: TRBV9
j_call: TRBJ1-1

cdr3_aa: ASSPRTGGLADTQY
v_call: TRBV18
j_call: TRBJ2-3

cdr3_aa: ASSPNQRSLYEQY
v_call: TRBV9
j_call: TRBJ2-7

cdr3_aa: ASSAHPRKRDSYEQY
v_call: TRBV27
j_call: TRBJ2-7

cdr3_aa: ASSLALLAFKAEQF
v_call: TRBV7-2
j_call: TRBJ2-1

cdr3_aa: ASSPNSGSPYNEQF
v_call: TRBV7-9
j_call: TRBJ2-1

cdr3_aa: ASSRDRGYEQY
v_call: TRBV10-2
j_call: TRBJ2-7

cdr3_aa: ASSLIALAKPSYEQY
v_call: TRBV5-5
j_call: TRBJ2-7

cdr3_aa: ASSDGTGVVGNGTSGRSPYEQY
v_call: TRBV10-2
j_call: TRBJ2-7

cdr3_aa: ASTALDRGYPDTQY
v_call: TRBV19
j_call: TRBJ2-3

cdr3_aa: ASRTTGQNTEAF
v_call: TRBV28
j_call: TRBJ1-1

cdr3_aa: ASSPTSLVTNEQF
v_call: TRBV18
j_call: TRBJ2-1

cdr3_aa: ASSLERSGNTIY
v_call: TRBV5-1
j_call: TRBJ1-3

cdr3_aa: ASTTGKFTEQY
v_call: TRBV5-4
j_call: TRBJ2-7

cdr3_aa: SVEGAHYEQF
v_call: TRBV29-1
j_call: TRBJ2-1

cdr3_aa: ASSLAITSGRAKNIQY
v_call: TRBV5-1
j_call: TRBJ2-4

cdr3_aa: AARSTGTPPNEQF
v_call: TRBV28
j_call: TRBJ2-1

cdr3_aa: ASNTNTDTQY
v_call: TRBV28
j_call: TRBJ2-3

cdr3_aa: ASSESPGQGSYEQY
v_call: TRBV25-1
j_call: TRBJ2-7

cdr3_aa: ATRLYGLSNTGELF
v_call: TRBV15
j_call: TRBJ2-2

cdr3_aa: ASSLSSGDSYNEQF
v_call: TRBV27
j_call: TRBJ2-1

cdr3_aa: ASRYRENTEAF
v_call: TRBV27
j_call: TRBJ1-1

cdr3_aa: ASSPQSGPPYEAF
v_call: TRBV7-3
j_call: TRBJ1-1

cdr3_aa: ATSRDYREGPYNEQF
v_call: TRBV15
j_call: TRBJ2-1

cdr3_aa: ASSKGQGEQY
v_call: TRBV5-4
j_call: TRBJ2-7

cdr3_aa: ASSESYRGYEQF
v_call: TRBV10-2
j_call: TRBJ2-1

cdr3_aa: ASIGGRLATDTQY
v_call: TRBV27
j_call: TRBJ2-3

cdr3_aa: ASSLLGQTGELF
v_call: TRBV19
j_call: TRBJ2-2

cdr3_aa: ASSLQLASGSTDTQY
v_call: TRBV7-9
j_call: TRBJ2-3